The 5 T cell receptor beta chains below were found in one sample sequenced in a study of control samples from healthy donors and cancer patients. Produced via immunoSEQ multiplex PCR; TCRdb's table is partial and in-frame only. The sample records roughly 130,000 clones, about 88% being singletons. Input material: blood. These receptors all come from a man over 45 in good health.

CDR3 coding DNA: TGTGCCAGCAGCTTAACTAGCGGGGGGGAGGAGACCCAGTACTTC. Its translation is CASSLTSGGEETQYF. V and J are TRBV5-4 and TRBJ2-5; 13 nucleotides agree with TRBD2. The V segment lost 2 bases and the J segment 5 bases; nucleotides outside the gene matches: 3. The CDR3 runs 15 residues. Germline CDR1 and CDR2: SGHNT and YYREEE (reference sequence).

The chain links TRBV11-2 to TRBJ2-3; 7 bases are shared with TRBD2. The germline V gene encodes CDR1 SGHAT and CDR2 FQNNGV. The V and J ends lost 5 bases and 2 bases, in that order; junction bases with no gene match: 10. The CDR3 length is 16 residues. The CDR3 sequence: CASSPRGEGFTDTQYF. CDR3 coding DNA: TGTGCCAGCAGCCCCCGGGGGGAGGGATTCACAGATACGCAGTATTTT.

The chain links TRBV24-1 to TRBJ1-5, with a tentative D call TRBD1 (5 bases). This CDR3 has 16 amino acids. Per the germline V gene, CDR1 is KGHDR and CDR2 is SFDVKD. Trimming pared 3 bases from V and 3 bases from J, leaving 14 bases between. CDR3 residues: CATSDGSRGSNQPQHF. The CDR3 DNA sequence: TGTGCCACCAGTGATGGGTCGAGGGGATCCAATCAGCCCCAGCATTTT.

The chain carries TRBV3-1 (or the pseudogene TRBV3-2) and TRBJ1-1, with D perhaps matching TRBD1 (6 bases). Germline assignment: CDR1 LGHDT and CDR2 YNNKEL (reference sequence). The CDR3 is made up of 13 amino acids. V lost 1 base and J lost 6, with 9 bases in between. CDR3 sequence (DNA): TGTGCCAGCAGCCAAGTGAACAGGGCTGAAGCTTTCTTT. Protein: CASSQVNRAEAFF.

This chain uses TRBV6-5 with TRBJ1-2; 7 nucleotides agree with TRBD1. The CDR3 runs 13 residues. V trimming: 8 bases; J trimming: 6 bases; junction bases outside the gene matches: 9. The V gene's germline CDR1 is MNHEY and CDR2 SVGAGI. CDR3 amino acids: CASGAGQANGYTF. CDR3 coding DNA: TGTGCCAGCGGGGCCGGACAGGCCAATGGCTACACCTTC.